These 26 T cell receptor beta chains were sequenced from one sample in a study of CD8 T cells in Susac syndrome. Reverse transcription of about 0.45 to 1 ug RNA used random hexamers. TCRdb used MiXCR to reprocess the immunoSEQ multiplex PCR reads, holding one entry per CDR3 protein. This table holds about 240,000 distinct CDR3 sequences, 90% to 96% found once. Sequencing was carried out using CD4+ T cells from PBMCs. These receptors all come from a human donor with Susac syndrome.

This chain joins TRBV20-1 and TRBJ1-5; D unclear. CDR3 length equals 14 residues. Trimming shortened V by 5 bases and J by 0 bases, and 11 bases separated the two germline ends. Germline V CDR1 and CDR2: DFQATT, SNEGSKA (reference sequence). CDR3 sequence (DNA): TGCAGTGCTCGGGATTCTTATAGCAATCAGCCCCAGCATTTT. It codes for CSARDSYSNQPQHF.

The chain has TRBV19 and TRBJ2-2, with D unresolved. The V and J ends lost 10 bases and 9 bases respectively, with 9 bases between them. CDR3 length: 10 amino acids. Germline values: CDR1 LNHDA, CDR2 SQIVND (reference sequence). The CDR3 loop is CATSGRELFF. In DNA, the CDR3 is TGTGCCACCTCCGGCAGGGAGCTGTTTTTT. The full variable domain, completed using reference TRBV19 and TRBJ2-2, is DGGITQSPKYLFRKEGQNVTLSCEQNLNHDAMYWYRQDPGQGLRLIYYSQIVNDFQKGDIAEGYSVSREKKESFPLTVTSAQKNPTAFYLCATSGRELFFGEGSRLTVL.

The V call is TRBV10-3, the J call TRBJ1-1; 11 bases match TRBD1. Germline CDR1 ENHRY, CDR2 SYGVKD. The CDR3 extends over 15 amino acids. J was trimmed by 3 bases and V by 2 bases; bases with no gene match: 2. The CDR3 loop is CAISERGQGDTEAFF. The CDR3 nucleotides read TGTGCCATCAGTGAGCGGGGACAGGGGGACACTGAAGCTTTCTTT.

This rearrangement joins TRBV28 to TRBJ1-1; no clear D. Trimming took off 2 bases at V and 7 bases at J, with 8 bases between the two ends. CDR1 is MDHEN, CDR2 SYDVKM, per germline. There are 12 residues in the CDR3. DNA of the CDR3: TGTGCCAGCAGTTTAGAACGGGGTGAAGCTTTCTTT. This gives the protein CASSLERGEAFF. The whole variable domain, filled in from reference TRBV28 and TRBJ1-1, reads DVKVTQSSRYLVKRTGEKVFLECVQDMDHENMFWYRQDPGLGLRLIYFSYDVKMKEKGDIPEGYSVSREKKERFSLILESASTNQTSMYLCASSLERGEAFFGQGTRLTVV.

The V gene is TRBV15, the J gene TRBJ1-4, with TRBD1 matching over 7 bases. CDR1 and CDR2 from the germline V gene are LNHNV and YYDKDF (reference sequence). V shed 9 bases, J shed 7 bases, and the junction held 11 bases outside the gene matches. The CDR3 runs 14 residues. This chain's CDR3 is CATRRTGGGEKLFF. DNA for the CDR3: TGTGCCACTCGGAGGACAGGCGGAGGTGAAAAACTGTTTTTT.

The CDR3 DNA reads TGTGCCAGCTCACAAGGACAGTCACAAGAGACCCAGTACTTC. Amino acid sequence: CASSQGQSQETQYF. The gene calls are TRBV18 and TRBJ2-5, with D tentatively TRBD1 (6 bases). V was clipped by 4 bases and J by 2 bases, with 11 bases between them. Germline V lookup: CDR1 KGHSH, CDR2 LQKENI. The CDR3 covers 14 residues.

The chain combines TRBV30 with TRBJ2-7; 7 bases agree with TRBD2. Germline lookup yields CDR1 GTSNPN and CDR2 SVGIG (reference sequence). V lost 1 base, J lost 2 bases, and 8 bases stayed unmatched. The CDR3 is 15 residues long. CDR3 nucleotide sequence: TGTGCCTGGAGTGGATATAGCGGGTTCGCCTACGAGCAGTACTTC. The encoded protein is CAWSGYSGFAYEQYF.

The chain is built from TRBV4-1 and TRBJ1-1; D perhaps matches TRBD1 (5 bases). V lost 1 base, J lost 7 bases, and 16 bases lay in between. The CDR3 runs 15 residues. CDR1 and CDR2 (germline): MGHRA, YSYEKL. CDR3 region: CASSQVGGSQYEAFF. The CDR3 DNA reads TGCGCCAGCAGCCAAGTCGGGGGATCCCAGTATGAAGCTTTCTTT.

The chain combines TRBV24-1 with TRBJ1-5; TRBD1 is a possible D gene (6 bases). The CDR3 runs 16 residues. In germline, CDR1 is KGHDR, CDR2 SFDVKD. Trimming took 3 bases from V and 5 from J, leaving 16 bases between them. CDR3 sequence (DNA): TGTGCCACCAGTGATCCCGGACAGCCCCAAGATCAGCCCCAGCATTTT. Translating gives CATSDPGQPQDQPQHF.

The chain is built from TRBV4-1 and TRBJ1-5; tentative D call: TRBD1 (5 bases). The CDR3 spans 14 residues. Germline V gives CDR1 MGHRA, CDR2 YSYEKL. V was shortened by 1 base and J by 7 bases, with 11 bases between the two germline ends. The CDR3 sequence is CASSQGGGKQPQHF. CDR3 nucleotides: TGCGCCAGCAGCCAAGGCGGGGGAAAGCAGCCCCAGCATTTT.

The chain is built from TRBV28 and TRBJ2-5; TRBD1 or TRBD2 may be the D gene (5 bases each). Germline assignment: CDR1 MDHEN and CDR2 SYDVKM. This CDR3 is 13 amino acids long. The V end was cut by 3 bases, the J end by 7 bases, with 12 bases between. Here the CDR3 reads CASSFPGLGTQYF. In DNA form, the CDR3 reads TGTGCCAGCAGTTTTCCGGGGCTGGGGACCCAGTACTTC.

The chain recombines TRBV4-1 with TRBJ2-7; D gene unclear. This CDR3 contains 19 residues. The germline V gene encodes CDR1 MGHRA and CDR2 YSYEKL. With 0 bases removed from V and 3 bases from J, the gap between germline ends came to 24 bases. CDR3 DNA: TGCGCCAGCAGCCAAGAATATTCCTCCCTCGGCTTCCATGACTACGAGCAGTACTTC. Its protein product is CASSQEYSSLGFHDYEQYF.

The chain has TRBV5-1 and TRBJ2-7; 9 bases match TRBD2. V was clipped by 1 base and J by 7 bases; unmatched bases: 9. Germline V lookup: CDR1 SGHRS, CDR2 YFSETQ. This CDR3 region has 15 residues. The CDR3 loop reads CASSLSLPTSGEQYF. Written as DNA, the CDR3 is TGCGCCAGCAGCTTGAGCCTTCCGACTAGCGGTGAGCAGTACTTC.

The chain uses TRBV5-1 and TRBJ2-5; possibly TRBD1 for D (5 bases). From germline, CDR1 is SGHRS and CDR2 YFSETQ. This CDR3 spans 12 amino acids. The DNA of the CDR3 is TGCGCAAAACAGGCCCCGGGAGAGACCCAGTACTTC. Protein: CAKQAPGETQYF.

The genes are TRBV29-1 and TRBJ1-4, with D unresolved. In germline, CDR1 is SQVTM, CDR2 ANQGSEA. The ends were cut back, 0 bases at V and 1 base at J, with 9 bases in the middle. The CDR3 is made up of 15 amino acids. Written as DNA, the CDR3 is TGCAGCGTTGAAGATCTTGAGGGAACTAATGAAAAACTGTTTTTT. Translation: CSVEDLEGTNEKLFF. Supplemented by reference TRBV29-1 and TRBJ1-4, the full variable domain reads SAVISQKPSRDICQRGTSLTIQCQVDSQVTMMFWYRQQPGQSLTLIATANQGSEATYESGFVIDKFPISRPNLTFSTLTVSNMSPEDSSIYLCSVEDLEGTNEKLFFGSGTQLSVL.

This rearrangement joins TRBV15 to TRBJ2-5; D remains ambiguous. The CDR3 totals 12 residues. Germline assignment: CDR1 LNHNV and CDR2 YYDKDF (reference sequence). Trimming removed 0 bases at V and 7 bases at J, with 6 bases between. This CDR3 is CATSRDLGTQYF. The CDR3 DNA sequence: TGTGCCACCAGCAGAGATCTCGGGACCCAGTACTTC.

CDR3 protein: CSVPTGSISTDTQYF. CDR3 in DNA: TGCAGCGTCCCGACAGGGTCGATTAGCACAGATACGCAGTATTTT. The chain combines TRBV29-1 with TRBJ2-3; 7 positions agree with TRBD1. Per the germline V gene, CDR1 is SQVTM and CDR2 is ANQGSEA. The CDR3 contains 15 residues. V dropped 6 bases and J dropped 0; count of bases not matched to a gene: 9.

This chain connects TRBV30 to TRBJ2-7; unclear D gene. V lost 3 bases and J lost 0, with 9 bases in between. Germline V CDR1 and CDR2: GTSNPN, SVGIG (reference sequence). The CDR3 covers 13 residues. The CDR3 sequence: CAWRAASSYEQYF. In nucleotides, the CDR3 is TGTGCCTGGAGAGCAGCTAGCTCCTACGAGCAGTACTTC.

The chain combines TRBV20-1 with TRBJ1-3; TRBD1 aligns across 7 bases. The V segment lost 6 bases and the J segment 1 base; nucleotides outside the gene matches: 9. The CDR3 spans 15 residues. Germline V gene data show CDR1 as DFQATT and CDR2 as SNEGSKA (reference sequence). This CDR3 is CSAPDREGSGNTIYF. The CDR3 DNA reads TGCAGTGCCCCCGACAGGGAAGGGTCTGGAAACACCATATATTTT.

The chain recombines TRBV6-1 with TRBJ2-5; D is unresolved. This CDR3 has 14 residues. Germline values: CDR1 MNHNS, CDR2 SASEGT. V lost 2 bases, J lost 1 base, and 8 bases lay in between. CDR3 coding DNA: TGTGCCAGCAGTGAATCGAGGATCCAAGAGACCCAGTACTTC. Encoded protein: CASSESRIQETQYF.

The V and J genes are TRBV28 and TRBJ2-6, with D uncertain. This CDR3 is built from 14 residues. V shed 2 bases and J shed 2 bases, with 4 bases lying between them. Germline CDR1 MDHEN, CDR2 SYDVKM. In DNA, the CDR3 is TGTGCCAGCAGTTTAGTCCCTGGGGCCAACGTCCTGACTTTC. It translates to CASSLVPGANVLTF. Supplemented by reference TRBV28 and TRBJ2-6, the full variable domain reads DVKVTQSSRYLVKRTGEKVFLECVQDMDHENMFWYRQDPGLGLRLIYFSYDVKMKEKGDIPEGYSVSREKKERFSLILESASTNQTSMYLCASSLVPGANVLTFGAGSRLTVL.

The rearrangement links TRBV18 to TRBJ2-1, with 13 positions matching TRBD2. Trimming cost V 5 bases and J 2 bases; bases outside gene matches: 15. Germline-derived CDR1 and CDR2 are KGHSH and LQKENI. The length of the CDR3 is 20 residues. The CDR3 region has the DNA TGTGCCAGCTCATTTCGACTAGCGGGAGGAGGGATTGCAGCCTACAATGAGCAGTTCTTC. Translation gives CASSFRLAGGGIAAYNEQFF. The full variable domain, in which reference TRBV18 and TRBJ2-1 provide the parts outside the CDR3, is NAGVMQNPRHLVRRRGQEARLRCSPMKGHSHVYWYRQLPEEGLKFMVYLQKENIIDESGMPKERFSAEFPKEGPSILRIQQVVRGDSAAYFCASSFRLAGGGIAAYNEQFFGPGTRLTVL.

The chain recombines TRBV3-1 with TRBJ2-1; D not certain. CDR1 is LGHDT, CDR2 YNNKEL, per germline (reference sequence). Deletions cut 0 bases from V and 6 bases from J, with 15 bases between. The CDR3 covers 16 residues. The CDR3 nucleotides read TGTGCCAGCAGCCAAGATCGGGCCAGCTGGGCCAATGAGCAGTTCTTC. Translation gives CASSQDRASWANEQFF.

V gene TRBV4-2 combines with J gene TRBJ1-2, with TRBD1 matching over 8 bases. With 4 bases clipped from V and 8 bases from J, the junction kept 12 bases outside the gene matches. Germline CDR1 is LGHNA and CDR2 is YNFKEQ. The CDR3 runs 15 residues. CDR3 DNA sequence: TGTGCCAGCAGCCGGAGGGGGCAGGGGGCGAACGGCTACACCTTC. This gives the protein CASSRRGQGANGYTF.

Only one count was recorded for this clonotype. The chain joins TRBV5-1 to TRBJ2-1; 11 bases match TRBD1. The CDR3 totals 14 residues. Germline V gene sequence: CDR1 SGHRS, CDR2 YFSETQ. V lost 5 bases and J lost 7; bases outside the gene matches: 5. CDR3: CASSRTGGRNEQFF. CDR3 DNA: TGCGCCAGCAGTAGGACAGGGGGCCGGAATGAGCAGTTCTTC.

CDR3: CASSPPLGTLNEKLFF. The CDR3 DNA sequence: TGTGCCAGCAGCCCTCCCCTTGGGACCCTCAATGAAAAACTGTTTTTT. The V call is TRBV9, the J call TRBJ1-4, with a possible D match to TRBD1 (5 bases). CDR1 and CDR2 from the germline V gene are SGDLS and YYNGEE. The CDR3 has 16 amino acids. V was shortened by 4 bases and J by 5 bases, with 18 bases between the two germline ends.